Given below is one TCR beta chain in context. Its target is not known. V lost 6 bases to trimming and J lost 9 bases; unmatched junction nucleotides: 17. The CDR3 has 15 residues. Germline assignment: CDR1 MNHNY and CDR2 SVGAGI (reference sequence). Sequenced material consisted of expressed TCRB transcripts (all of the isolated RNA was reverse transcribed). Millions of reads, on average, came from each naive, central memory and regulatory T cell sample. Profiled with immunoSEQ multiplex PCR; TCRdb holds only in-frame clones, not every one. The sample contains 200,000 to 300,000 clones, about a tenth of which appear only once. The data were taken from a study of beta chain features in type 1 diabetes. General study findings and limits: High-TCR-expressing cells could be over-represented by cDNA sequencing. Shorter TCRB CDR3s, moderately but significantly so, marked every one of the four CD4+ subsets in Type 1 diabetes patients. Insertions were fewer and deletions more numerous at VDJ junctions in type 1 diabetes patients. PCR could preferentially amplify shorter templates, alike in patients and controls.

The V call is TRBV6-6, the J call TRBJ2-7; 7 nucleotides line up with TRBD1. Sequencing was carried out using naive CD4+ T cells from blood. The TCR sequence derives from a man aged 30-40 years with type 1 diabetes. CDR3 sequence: CASRSDRDSLFRQYF. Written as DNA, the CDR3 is TGTGCCAGCAGGTCCGACCGGGACAGCCTGTTCCGGCAGTACTTC.